The clone carrying this TCR beta chain was picked up many times. The data originate from a study of response to subunit inactivated influenza vaccine. CDR3 size: 13 residues. Germline loops: CDR1 SQVTM, CDR2 ANQGSEA. The V end lost 8 bases, the J end lost 3 bases, and 15 bases lay between the germline ends. One entry per CDR3 protein, called by TCRdb with MiXCR from the RT-PCR reads. The sample contains around 760,000 distinct CDR3 sequences, about 15% of which appear only once. This sample comprised PBMCs from blood, obtained approximately 15 days before vaccination. The receptor was isolated from a man aged 45-65 years who received an inactivated influenza vaccine. The chain uses TRBV29-1 and TRBJ2-3, with D tentatively TRBD1 (6 bases). The CDR3 sequence: CSLSQGSTDTQYF. The CDR3 DNA reads TGCAGCCTCTCACAGGGTTCTACAGATACGCAGTATTTT.